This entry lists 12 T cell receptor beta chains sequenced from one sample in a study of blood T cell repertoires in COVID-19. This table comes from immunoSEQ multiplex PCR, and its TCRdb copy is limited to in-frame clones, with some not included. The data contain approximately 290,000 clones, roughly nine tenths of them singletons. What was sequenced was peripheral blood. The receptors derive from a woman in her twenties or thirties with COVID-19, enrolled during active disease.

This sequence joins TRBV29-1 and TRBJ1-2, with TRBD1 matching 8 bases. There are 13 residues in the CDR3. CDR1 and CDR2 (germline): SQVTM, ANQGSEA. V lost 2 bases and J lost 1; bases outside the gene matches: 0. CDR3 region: CSVETGGNYGYTF. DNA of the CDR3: TGCAGCGTTGAAACAGGGGGTAACTATGGCTACACCTTC.

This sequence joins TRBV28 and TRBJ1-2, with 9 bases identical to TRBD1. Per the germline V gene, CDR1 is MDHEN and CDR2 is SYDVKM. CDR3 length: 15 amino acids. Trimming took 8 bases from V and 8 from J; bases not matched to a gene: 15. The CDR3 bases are TGTGCCAGCGCCCCTACCGGGACAGGGAGTCGAGGCTACACCTTC. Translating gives CASAPTGTGSRGYTF.

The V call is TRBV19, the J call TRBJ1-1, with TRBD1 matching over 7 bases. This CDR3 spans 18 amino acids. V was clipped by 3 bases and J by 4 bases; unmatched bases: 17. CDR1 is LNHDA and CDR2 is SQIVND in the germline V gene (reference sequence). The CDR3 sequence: CASSIPTGTERWRTEAFF. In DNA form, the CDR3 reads TGTGCCAGTAGTATCCCGACAGGGACTGAACGTTGGCGCACTGAAGCTTTCTTT. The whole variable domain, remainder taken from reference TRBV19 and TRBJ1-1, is DGGITQSPKYLFRKEGQNVTLSCEQNLNHDAMYWYRQDPGQGLRLIYYSQIVNDFQKGDIAEGYSVSREKKESFPLTVTSAQKNPTAFYLCASSIPTGTERWRTEAFFGQGTRLTVV.

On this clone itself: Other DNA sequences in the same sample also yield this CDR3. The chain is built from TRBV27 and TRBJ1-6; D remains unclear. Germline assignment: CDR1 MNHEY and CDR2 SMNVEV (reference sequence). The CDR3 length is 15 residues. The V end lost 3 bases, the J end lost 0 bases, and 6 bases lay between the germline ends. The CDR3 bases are TGTGCCAGCAGTTTTTTGAGCTCCTATAATTCACCCCTCCACTTT. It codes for CASSFLSSYNSPLHF.

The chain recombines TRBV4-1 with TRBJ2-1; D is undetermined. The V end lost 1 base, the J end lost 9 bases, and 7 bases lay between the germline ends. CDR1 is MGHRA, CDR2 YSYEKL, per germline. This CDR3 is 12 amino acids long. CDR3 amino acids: CASSQGHLEQFF. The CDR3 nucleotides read TGCGCCAGCAGCCAAGGACACCTTGAGCAGTTCTTC.

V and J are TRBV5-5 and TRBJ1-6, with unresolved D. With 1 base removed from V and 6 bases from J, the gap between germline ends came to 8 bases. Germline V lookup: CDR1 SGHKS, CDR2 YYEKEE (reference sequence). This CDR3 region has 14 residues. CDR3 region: CASSLIGPNSPLHF. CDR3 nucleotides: TGTGCCAGCAGCTTGATTGGGCCTAATTCACCCCTCCACTTT.

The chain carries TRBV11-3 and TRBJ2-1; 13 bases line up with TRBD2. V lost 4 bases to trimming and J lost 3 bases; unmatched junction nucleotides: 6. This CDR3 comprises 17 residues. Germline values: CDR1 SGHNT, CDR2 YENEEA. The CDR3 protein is CASSSRLAGGLYNEQFF. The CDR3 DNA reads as TGTGCCAGCAGCTCCCGACTAGCGGGGGGTCTCTACAATGAGCAGTTCTTC. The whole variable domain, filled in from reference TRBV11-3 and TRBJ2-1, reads EAGVVQSPRYKIIEKKQPVAFWCNPISGHNTLYWYLQNLGQGPELLIRYENEEAVDDSQLPKDRFSAERLKGVDSTLKIQPAELGDSAVYLCASSSRLAGGLYNEQFFGPGTRLTVL.

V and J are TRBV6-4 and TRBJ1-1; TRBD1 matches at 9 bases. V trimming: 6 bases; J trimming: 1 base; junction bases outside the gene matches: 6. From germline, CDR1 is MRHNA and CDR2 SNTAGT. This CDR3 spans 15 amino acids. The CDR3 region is CASRPNRGRNTEAFF. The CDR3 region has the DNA TGTGCCAGCAGGCCGAACAGGGGGCGGAACACTGAAGCTTTCTTT.

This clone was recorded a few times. The CDR3 DNA follows: TGCGCCAGCAGCTTCCCGCCGACTCCTCGAGGGACTACCTACTACAATGAGCAGTTCTTC. This encodes CASSFPPTPRGTTYYNEQFF. The chain links TRBV5-1 to TRBJ2-1; 7 bases align to TRBD2. CDR3 length equals 20 residues. Germline CDR1 reads SGHRS; CDR2 reads YFSETQ. V lost 2 bases and J lost 3; bases outside the gene matches: 20.

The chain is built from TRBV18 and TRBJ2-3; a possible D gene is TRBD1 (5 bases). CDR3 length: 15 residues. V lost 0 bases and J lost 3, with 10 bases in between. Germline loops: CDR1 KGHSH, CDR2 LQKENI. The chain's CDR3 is CASSPPLRDTDTQYF. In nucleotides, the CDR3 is TGTGCCAGCTCACCACCCCTCAGGGATACAGATACGCAGTATTTT.

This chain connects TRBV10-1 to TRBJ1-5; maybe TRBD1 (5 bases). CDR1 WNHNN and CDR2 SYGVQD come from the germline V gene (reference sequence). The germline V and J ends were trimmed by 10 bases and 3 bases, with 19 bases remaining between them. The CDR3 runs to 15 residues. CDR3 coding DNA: TGCGCCACCCTCCCCGGGGGGTGGGACAATCAGCCCCAGCATTTT. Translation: CATLPGGWDNQPQHF.

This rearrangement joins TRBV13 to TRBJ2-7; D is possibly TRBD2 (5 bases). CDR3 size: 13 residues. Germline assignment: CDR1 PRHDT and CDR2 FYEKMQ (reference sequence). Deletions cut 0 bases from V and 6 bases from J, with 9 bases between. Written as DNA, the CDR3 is TGTGCCAGCAGCTTAGGGAGAGGGTTCGAGCAGTACTTC. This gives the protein CASSLGRGFEQYF.